Sequencing of this T cell receptor beta chain was carried out in a study of human T cells and chemical hapten exposure. Study-wide background: For the roughly 26-week duration of the study, patients were given weekly doses of diphenylcyclopropenone on the scalp.

TCRdb analysed the RACE reads with MiXCR anew, one entry per CDR3 protein. This table has 150,000 to 200,000 distinct CDR3 sequences, around 15% appearing once. Per the germline V gene, CDR1 is MGHDK and CDR2 is SYGVNS. The V and J ends lost 0 bases and 7 bases, in that order; junction bases with no gene match: 2. The CDR3 sequence is 13 residues long. Time point given: patch test 1, 2 weeks after DPC sensitization. Noted treatment: therapeutic diphenylcyclopropenone sensitization with weekly scalp DPC. The source of this sequence is a woman aged 25 to 39 with alopecia areata. Some clones in this sample may be carry-over from other donors' samples. The chain joins TRBV25-1 to TRBJ1-2, with 7 bases that match TRBD1. Sequencing was performed on whole blood, taken in connection with sensitization to the hapten diphenylcyclopropenone (DPC). CDR3 loop: CASSEYTGAGYTF. The CDR3 DNA reads TGTGCCAGCAGTGAATATACAGGGGCTGGCTACACCTTC.